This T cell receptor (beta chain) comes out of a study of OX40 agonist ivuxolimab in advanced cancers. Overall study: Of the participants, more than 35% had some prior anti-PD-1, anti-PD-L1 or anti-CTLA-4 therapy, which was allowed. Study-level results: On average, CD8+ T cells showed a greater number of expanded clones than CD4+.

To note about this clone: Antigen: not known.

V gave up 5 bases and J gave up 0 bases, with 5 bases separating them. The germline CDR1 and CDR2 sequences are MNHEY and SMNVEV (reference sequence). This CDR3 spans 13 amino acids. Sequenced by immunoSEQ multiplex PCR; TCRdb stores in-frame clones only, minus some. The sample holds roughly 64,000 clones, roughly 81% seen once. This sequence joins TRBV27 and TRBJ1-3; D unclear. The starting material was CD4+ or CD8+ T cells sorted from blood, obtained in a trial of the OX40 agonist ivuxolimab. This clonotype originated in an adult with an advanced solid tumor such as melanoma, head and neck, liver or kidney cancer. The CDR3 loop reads CASSLSSGNTIYF. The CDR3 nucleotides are TGTGCCAGCAGTCTGAGCTCTGGAAACACCATATATTTT.